This T cell receptor (beta chain) stems from a study of T cell responses to AZD1222 COVID-19 vaccine. General study points: After the peak T cell response, and only then, were repertoires sampled. Unmutated variant regions are reportedly the target of nearly half of TCRs that are spike-specific.

Here immunoSEQ multiplex PCR was the method, and the copy in TCRdb shows in-frame clones only, minus some. Of approximately 140,000 clones detected, approximately 90% appear once; the ten largest clones hold around 10%. Per germline, CDR1 SQVTM and CDR2 ANQGSEA. The CDR3 has 14 residues. The V and J ends lost 4 bases and 1 base respectively, with 10 bases between them. Regarding this clone: What it binds is unknown.

The clonotype comes from an adult who received the AZD1222 COVID-19 vaccine. Sequencing was performed on peripheral blood, taken 28 days after the second AZD1222 dose. The gene calls are TRBV29-1 and TRBJ1-4, with D maybe TRBD1 (6 bases). CDR3 protein: CSVADRETNEKLFF. The CDR3 DNA follows: TGCAGCGTTGCGGACAGAGAAACTAATGAAAAACTGTTTTTT. Drawing the rest from reference TRBV29-1 and TRBJ1-4, the complete variable domain is SAVISQKPSRDICQRGTSLTIQCQVDSQVTMMFWYRQQPGQSLTLIATANQGSEATYESGFVIDKFPISRPNLTFSTLTVSNMSPEDSSIYLCSVADRETNEKLFFGSGTQLSVL.